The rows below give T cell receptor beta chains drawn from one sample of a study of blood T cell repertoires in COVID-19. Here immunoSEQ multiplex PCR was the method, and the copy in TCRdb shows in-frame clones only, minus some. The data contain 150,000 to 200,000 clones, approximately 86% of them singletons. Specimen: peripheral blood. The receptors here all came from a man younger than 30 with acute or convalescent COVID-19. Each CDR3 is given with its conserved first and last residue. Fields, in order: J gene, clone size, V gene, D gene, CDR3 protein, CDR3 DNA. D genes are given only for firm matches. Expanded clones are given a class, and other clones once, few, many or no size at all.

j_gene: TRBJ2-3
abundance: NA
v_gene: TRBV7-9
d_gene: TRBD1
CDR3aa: CASSLDRGADTQYF
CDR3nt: TGTGCCAGCAGCTTGGACAGGGGTGCAGATACGCAGTATTTT

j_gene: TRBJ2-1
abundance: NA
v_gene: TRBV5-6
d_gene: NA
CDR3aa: CASSLGGLYNEQFF
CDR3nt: TGTGCCAGCAGCTTGGGGGGGCTCTACAATGAGCAGTTCTTC

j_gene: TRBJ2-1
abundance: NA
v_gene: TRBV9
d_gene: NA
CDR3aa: CASSVQGYNEQFF
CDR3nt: TGTGCCAGCAGCGTACAGGGGTACAATGAGCAGTTCTTC

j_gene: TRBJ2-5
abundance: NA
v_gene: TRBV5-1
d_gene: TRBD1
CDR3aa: CASSGGQGAPETQYF
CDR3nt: TGCGCCAGCAGCGGGGGACAGGGGGCTCCAGAGACCCAGTACTTC

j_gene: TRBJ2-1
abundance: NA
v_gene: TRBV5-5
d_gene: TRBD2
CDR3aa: CASSFSGGGNEQFF
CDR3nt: TGTGCCAGCAGCTTTAGCGGGGGCGGGAATGAGCAGTTCTTC

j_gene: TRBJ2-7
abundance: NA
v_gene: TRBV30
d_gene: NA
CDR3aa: CAWSVGVTYEQYF
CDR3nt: TGTGCCTGGAGTGTAGGGGTCACCTACGAGCAGTACTTC

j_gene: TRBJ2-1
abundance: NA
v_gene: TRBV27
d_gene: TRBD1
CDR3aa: CASSYDRGLNEQFF
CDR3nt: TGTGCCAGCAGTTATGACAGGGGGCTAAATGAGCAGTTCTTC

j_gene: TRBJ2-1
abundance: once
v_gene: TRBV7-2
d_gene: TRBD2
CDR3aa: CASSLELAGRFF
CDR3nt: TGTGCCAGCAGCTTAGAACTAGCGGGCCGGTTCTTC

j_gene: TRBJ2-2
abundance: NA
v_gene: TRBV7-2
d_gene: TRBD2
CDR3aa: CASSLKRGANTGELFF
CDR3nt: TGTGCCAGCAGCTTAAAGCGGGGGGCGAACACCGGGGAGCTGTTTTTT

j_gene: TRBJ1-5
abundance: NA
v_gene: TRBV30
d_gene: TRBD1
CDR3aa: CAWSSGQGQPQHF
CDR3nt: TGTGCCTGGAGCTCGGGACAGGGCCAGCCCCAGCATTTT

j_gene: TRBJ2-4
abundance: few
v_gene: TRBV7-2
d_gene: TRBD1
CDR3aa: CASSPGQGIGNF
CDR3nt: TGTGCCAGCAGCCCAGGACAGGGGATCGGGAACTTC

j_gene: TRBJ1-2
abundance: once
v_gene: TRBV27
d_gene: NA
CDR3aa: CASSLSVRAGYTF
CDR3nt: TGTGCCAGCAGTTTATCTGTCAGGGCGGGCTACACCTTC

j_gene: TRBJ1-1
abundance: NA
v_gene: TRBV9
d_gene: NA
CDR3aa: CASSVGFQGTNTEAFF
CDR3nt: TGTGCCAGCAGCGTAGGGTTTCAGGGCACGAACACTGAAGCTTTCTTT

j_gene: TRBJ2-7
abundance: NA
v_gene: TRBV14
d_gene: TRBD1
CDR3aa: CASSQGTGRYEQYF
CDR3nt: TGTGCCAGCAGCCAAGGGACAGGGAGATACGAGCAGTACTTC

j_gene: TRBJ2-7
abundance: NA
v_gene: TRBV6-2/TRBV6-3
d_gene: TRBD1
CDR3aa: CASSKLRQGYEQYF
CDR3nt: TGTGCCAGCAGTAAACTCCGACAGGGCTACGAGCAGTACTTC

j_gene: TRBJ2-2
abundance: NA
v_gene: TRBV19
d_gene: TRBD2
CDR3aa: CASSSGAGGYGELFF
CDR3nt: TGTGCCAGTAGTAGTGGCGCGGGGGGGTACGGGGAGCTGTTTTTT

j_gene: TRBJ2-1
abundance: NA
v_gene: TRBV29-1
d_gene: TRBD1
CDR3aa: CSVVLQGGLYNEQFF
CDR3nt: TGCAGCGTTGTTTTACAGGGGGGCCTTTACAATGAGCAGTTCTTC

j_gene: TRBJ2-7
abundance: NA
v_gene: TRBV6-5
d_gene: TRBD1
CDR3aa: CASSVVGTASYEQYF
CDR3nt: TGTGCCAGCAGCGTAGTTGGGACAGCTTCCTACGAGCAGTACTTC

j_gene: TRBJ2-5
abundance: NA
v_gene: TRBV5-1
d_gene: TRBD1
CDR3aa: CASTRTGGPQETQYF
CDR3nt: TGCGCCAGCACCAGGACAGGGGGCCCGCAAGAGACCCAGTACTTC

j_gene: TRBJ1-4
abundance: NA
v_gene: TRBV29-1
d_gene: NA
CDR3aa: CSVAPANEKLFF
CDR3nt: TGCAGCGTCGCCCCAGCTAATGAAAAACTGTTTTTT

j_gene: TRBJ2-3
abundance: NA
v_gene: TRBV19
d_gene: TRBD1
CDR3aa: CASSMGVTGVTDTQYF
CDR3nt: TGTGCCAGTAGTATGGGGGTGACAGGGGTAACAGATACGCAGTATTTT

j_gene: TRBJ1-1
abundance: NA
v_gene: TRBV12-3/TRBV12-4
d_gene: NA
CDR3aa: CASRQGMAEAFF
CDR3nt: TGTGCCAGCAGGCAGGGGATGGCTGAAGCTTTCTTT

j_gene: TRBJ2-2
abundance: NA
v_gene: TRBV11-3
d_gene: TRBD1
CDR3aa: CASSLDRVGTGELFF
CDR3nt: TGTGCCAGCAGCCTGGACAGGGTGGGGACCGGGGAGCTGTTTTTT

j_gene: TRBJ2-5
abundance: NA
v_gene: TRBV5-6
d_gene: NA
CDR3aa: CASGPRGTQYF
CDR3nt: TGTGCCAGCGGCCCCCGGGGGACCCAGTACTTC

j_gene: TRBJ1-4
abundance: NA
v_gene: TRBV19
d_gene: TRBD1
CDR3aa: CASSDQGQGEKLFF
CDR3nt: TGTGCCAGTAGTGACCAAGGACAGGGTGAAAAACTGTTTTTT

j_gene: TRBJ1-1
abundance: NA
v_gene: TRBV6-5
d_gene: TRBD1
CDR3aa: CASSPRDRGRTEAFF
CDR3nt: TGTGCCAGCAGTCCGCGGGACAGGGGTAGGACTGAAGCTTTCTTT

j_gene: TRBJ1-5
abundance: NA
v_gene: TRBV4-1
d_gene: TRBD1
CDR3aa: CASSQGRGQSNQPQHF
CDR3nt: TGCGCCAGCAGCCAAGGCCGGGGACAGTCCAATCAGCCCCAGCATTTT

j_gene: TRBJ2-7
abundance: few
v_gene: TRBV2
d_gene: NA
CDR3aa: CASSYRSRYEQYF
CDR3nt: TGTGCCAGCAGTTACAGGAGCCGATACGAGCAGTACTTC

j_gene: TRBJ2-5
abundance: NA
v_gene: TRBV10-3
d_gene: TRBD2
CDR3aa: CAISGSGGASGETQYF
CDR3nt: TGTGCCATCAGTGGGAGCGGGGGGGCCTCTGGGGAGACCCAGTACTTC

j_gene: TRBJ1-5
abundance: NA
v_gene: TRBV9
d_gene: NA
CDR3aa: CASSQDSSNQPQHF
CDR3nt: TGTGCCAGCAGCCAAGACAGTAGCAATCAGCCCCAGCATTTT

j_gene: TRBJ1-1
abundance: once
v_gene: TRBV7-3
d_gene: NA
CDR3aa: CASAQGPNTEAFF
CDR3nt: TGTGCCAGCGCACAGGGACCGAACACTGAAGCTTTCTTT

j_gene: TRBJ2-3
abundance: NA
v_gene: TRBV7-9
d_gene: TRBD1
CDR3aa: CASSRDRSTDTQYF
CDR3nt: TGTGCCAGCAGCCGGGACAGAAGCACAGATACGCAGTATTTT

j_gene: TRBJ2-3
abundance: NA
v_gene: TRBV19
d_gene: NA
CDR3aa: CASSPSTDTQYF
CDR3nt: TGTGCCAGTAGTCCTAGCACAGATACGCAGTATTTT

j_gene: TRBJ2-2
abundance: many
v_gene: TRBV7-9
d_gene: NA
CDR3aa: CASSLWSTGELFF
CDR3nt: TGTGCCAGCAGCTTATGGAGCACCGGGGAGCTGTTTTTT

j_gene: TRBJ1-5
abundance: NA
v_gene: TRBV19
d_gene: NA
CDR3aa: CASNSGLASQPQHF
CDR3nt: TGTGCCAGTAATTCGGGACTTGCGAGTCAGCCCCAGCATTTT

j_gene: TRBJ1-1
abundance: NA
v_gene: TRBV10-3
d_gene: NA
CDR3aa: CAISAQDNTEAFF
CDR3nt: TGTGCCATCAGTGCACAAGATAACACTGAAGCTTTCTTT

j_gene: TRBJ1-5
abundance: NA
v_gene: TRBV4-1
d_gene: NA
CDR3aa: CASSQGRNQPQHF
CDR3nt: TGCGCCAGCAGCCAAGGCAGGAATCAGCCCCAGCATTTT

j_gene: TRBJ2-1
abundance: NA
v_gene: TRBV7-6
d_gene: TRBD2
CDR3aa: CASSLAPAGGINEQFF
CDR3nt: TGTGCCAGCAGCTTAGCTCCAGCGGGGGGGATCAATGAGCAGTTCTTC

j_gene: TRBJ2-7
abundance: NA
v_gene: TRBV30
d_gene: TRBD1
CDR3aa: CAWTTGTLYEQYF
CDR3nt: TGTGCCTGGACGACAGGGACGCTTTACGAGCAGTACTTC

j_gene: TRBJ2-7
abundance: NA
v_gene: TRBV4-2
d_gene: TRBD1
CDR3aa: CASSHPRTGGASYEQYF
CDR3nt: TGTGCCAGCAGCCACCCCCGGACAGGGGGCGCCTCCTACGAGCAGTACTTC

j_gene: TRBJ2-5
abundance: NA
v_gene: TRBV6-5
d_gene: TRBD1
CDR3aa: CASRGQGWETQYF
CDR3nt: TGTGCCAGCAGAGGACAGGGATGGGAGACCCAGTACTTC

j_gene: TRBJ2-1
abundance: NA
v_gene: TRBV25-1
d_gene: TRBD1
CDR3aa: CASGGQGGPDNEQFF
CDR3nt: TGTGCCAGCGGCGGACAGGGGGGGCCCGACAATGAGCAGTTCTTC

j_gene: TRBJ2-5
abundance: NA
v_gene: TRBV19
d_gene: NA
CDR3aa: CASSPRTGGATETQYF
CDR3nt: TGTGCCAGTAGTCCCCGCACGGGCGGGGCCACCGAGACCCAGTACTTC

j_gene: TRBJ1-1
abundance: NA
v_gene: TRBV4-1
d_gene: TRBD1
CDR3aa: CASSHGQGPNTEAFF
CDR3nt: TGCGCCAGCAGCCATGGACAGGGGCCGAACACTGAAGCTTTCTTT

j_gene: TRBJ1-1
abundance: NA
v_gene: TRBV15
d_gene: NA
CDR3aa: CATSRDSGVRNTEAFF
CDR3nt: TGTGCCACCAGCAGAGATTCAGGGGTCCGGAACACTGAAGCTTTCTTT